The rows below give T cell receptor beta chains drawn from one sample of a study of T-cell memory formation after mild COVID-19. TCRdb reprocessed the 5' RACE reads with MiXCR, giving one entry per CDR3 protein. This table holds about 140,000 distinct CDR3 sequences, under 30% found once. Sequenced sample: PBMCs or a T cell subset sorted from them (not recorded which). The receptors come from an adult woman who had mild COVID-19 (a few samples of this study predate the infection). Cell type and time point are not known. CDR3s include the opening cysteine and the closing phenylalanine or tryptophan. The D gene is left open where the match is weak. The size entry is marked missing in some rows and otherwise reads once, few, many or a size class.

D gene | J gene | V gene | clone size | CDR3 protein | CDR3 DNA
. | TRBJ2-4 | TRBV2 | . | CASSEFKGEWNIQYF | TGTGCCAGCAGTGAATTTAAGGGGGAATGGAACATTCAGTACTTC
TRBD2 | TRBJ2-1 | TRBV11-2 | few | CASSGLAGNEQFF | TGTGCCAGCTCAGGACTAGCGGGGAACGAGCAGTTCTTC
TRBD1 | TRBJ1-2 | TRBV29-1 | . | CSVDPWDRGRDYGYTF | TGCAGCGTTGACCCCTGGGACAGGGGTCGTGACTATGGCTACACCTTC
. | TRBJ2-1 | TRBV29-1 | few | CSVRVDEQFF | TGCAGCGTTCGGGTGGATGAGCAGTTCTTC
TRBD1 | TRBJ1-4 | TRBV12-3/TRBV12-4 | . | CASSTGTGREKLFF | TGTGCCAGCAGTACCGGGACAGGGCGTGAAAAACTGTTTTTT
TRBD1 | TRBJ2-3 | TRBV5-1 | . | CASSYTLVDRVPTDTQYF | TGCGCCAGCAGCTATACCTTAGTGGACAGGGTACCCACAGATACGCAGTATTTT
. | TRBJ2-1 | TRBV30 | . | CASLSGSYNEQFF | TGTGCCTCGCTTAGCGGCTCCTACAATGAGCAGTTCTTC
TRBD1 | TRBJ1-2 | TRBV4-1 | few | CASSQDRGDRRYGYTF | TGCGCCAGCAGCCAAGATCGAGGGGACAGACGCTATGGCTACACCTTC
TRBD2 | TRBJ2-3 | TRBV20-1 | . | CSARDREGRDTQYF | TGCAGTGCTAGAGACCGGGAGGGCCGAGATACGCAGTATTTT
. | TRBJ1-2 | TRBV7-2 | . | CASSLEYSGGVGYTF | TGTGCCAGCAGCTTAGAGTATTCCGGAGGGGTTGGCTACACCTTC
TRBD1 | TRBJ2-1 | TRBV12-3/TRBV12-4 | . | CASNSLSGTGSYNEQFF | TGTGCCAGCAACTCCCTGAGTGGGACAGGGTCCTACAATGAGCAGTTCTTC
TRBD2 | TRBJ2-1 | TRBV5-1 | . | CASSSGLADYNEQFF | TGCGCCAGCAGCTCGGGACTAGCGGACTACAATGAGCAGTTCTTC
TRBD2 | TRBJ2-5 | TRBV4-1 | many | CASSLQPSGRQETQYF | TGCGCCAGCAGCCTCCAACCTAGCGGGCGACAAGAGACCCAGTACTTC
. | TRBJ2-7 | TRBV5-1 | few | CASSLALGYEQYF | TGCGCCAGCAGCTTGGCCTTAGGGTACGAGCAGTACTTC
. | TRBJ1-5 | TRBV7-3 | . | CASSLNYAWLRNQPQHF | TGTGCCAGCAGCTTAAACTACGCGTGGCTTCGCAATCAGCCCCAGCATTTT
. | TRBJ2-7 | TRBV27 | . | CASSFSRKGYEQYF | TGTGCCAGCAGTTTCTCCCGGAAGGGGTACGAGCAGTACTTC
TRBD2 | TRBJ2-1 | TRBV15 | . | CATSPSGGTPVDEQFF | TGTGCCACCAGCCCCAGCGGGGGGACCCCCGTCGATGAGCAGTTCTTC
. | TRBJ2-6 | TRBV7-8 | few | CASSLYPPPRRSSGANVLTF | TGTGCCAGCAGCTTATATCCCCCCCCCCGGCGGAGCTCTGGGGCCAACGTCCTGACTTTC
. | TRBJ1-1 | TRBV4-1 | few | CASSQVGGDEAFF | TGCGCCAGCAGCCAAGTCGGGGGGGATGAAGCTTTCTTT
. | TRBJ1-3 | TRBV7-6 | few | CASSELISIGNTIYF | TGTGCCAGCAGCGAACTAATAAGTATCGGGAACACCATATATTTT
. | TRBJ2-3 | TRBV4-3 | few | CASSLRAGSDTQYF | TGCGCCAGCAGCCTCCGTGCGGGGTCAGATACGCAGTATTTT
TRBD2 | TRBJ2-7 | TRBV7-6 | few | CASSRGSGSTYEQYF | TGTGCCAGCAGCCGGGGTAGCGGGAGCACCTACGAGCAGTACTTC
. | TRBJ2-7 | TRBV6-2/TRBV6-3 | . | CASSYSGAYEQYF | TGTGCCAGCAGTTACTCCGGAGCGTACGAGCAGTACTTC
TRBD2 | TRBJ2-3 | TRBV7-6 | few | CASSSTSGRTDTQYF | TGTGCCAGCAGCTCTACTAGCGGCCGCACAGATACGCAGTATTTT
. | TRBJ1-5 | TRBV2 | few | CASSESPWSNQPQHF | TGTGCCAGCAGTGAAAGCCCGTGGAGCAATCAGCCCCAGCATTTT
TRBD2 | TRBJ2-2 | TRBV6-2/TRBV6-3 | few | CASSWLAEYTGELFF | TGTGCCAGCAGTTGGCTAGCGGAATACACCGGGGAGCTGTTTTTT
TRBD2 | TRBJ2-4 | TRBV12-3/TRBV12-4 | . | CASSREGQDIQYF | TGTGCCAGCAGTAGGGAGGGCCAAGACATTCAGTACTTC
. | TRBJ2-1 | TRBV29-1 | . | CSVGPGGEQFF | TGCAGCGTTGGACCGGGTGGTGAGCAGTTCTTC
. | TRBJ1-1 | TRBV29-1 | . | CSVVGQFMNTEAFF | TGCAGCGTCGTAGGACAGTTCATGAACACTGAAGCTTTCTTT
TRBD2 | TRBJ2-1 | TRBV7-6 | . | CASSLPGLAGYNEQFF | TGTGCCAGCAGCTTACCCGGACTAGCGGGATACAATGAGCAGTTCTTC
TRBD1 | TRBJ2-3 | TRBV29-1 | few | CSVAGDSSAAADTQYF | TGCAGCGTTGCCGGGGACAGTTCCGCCGCGGCGGATACGCAGTATTTT
TRBD1 | TRBJ2-7 | TRBV4-1 | few | CASSQNRGTYEQYF | TGCGCCAGCAGCCAGAACAGGGGGACCTACGAGCAGTACTTC
. | TRBJ2-3 | TRBV11-2 | few | CASSPRGEWADTQYF | TGTGCCAGCAGCCCCAGGGGGGAATGGGCAGATACGCAGTATTTT
TRBD2 | TRBJ2-1 | TRBV7-6 | few | CASSSDFPAGTSGGASYNEQFF | TGTGCCAGCAGCTCTGATTTCCCCGCCGGGACTAGCGGGGGGGCGTCCTACAATGAGCAGTTCTTC
TRBD2 | TRBJ2-1 | TRBV6-2/TRBV6-3 | . | CASSWGLVVDEQFF | TGTGCCAGCAGTTGGGGACTAGTGGTCGATGAGCAGTTCTTC
. | TRBJ2-7 | TRBV29-1 | many | CSAMGQGYEQYF | TGCAGCGCTATGGGGCAGGGCTACGAGCAGTACTTC
TRBD2 | TRBJ2-7 | TRBV14 | . | CASSQGRLAGAIYEQYF | TGTGCCAGCAGCCAAGGTAGACTAGCGGGAGCAATCTACGAGCAGTACTTC
. | TRBJ1-2 | TRBV13 | . | CASSLDRNGYTF | TGTGCCAGCAGCTTAGACAGAAATGGCTACACCTTC
TRBD2 | TRBJ2-7 | TRBV3-1 | . | CASSQSGGTSSYEQYF | TGTGCCAGCAGCCAATCAGGCGGGACTAGCTCCTACGAGCAGTACTTC
. | TRBJ2-7 | TRBV9 | few | CASSVGGGPLHEQYF | TGTGCCAGCAGCGTCGGCGGAGGTCCCCTCCACGAGCAGTACTTC
TRBD2 | TRBJ2-1 | TRBV29-1 | . | CSASGSSYNEQFF | TGCAGCGCCAGCGGGAGCTCCTACAATGAGCAGTTCTTC
. | TRBJ2-1 | TRBV24-1 | . | CATSDLGVGTNNEQFF | TGTGCCACCAGTGATTTAGGGGTGGGCACTAACAATGAGCAGTTCTTC
. | TRBJ2-3 | TRBV3-1 | . | CASSQIFTDTQYF | TGTGCCAGCAGCCAAATTTTCACAGATACGCAGTATTTT
. | TRBJ2-1 | TRBV18 | . | CASSPFRAVFDEQFF | TGTGCCAGCTCACCGTTCCGGGCCGTGTTCGATGAGCAGTTCTTC
. | TRBJ2-5 | TRBV28 | once | CASSFAPGDTQETQYF | TGTGCCAGCAGTTTCGCCCCAGGGGACACCCAAGAGACCCAGTACTTC
. | TRBJ2-7 | TRBV20-1 | few | CSARDTDRGPYYEQYF | TGCAGTGCTAGAGATACGGACCGAGGACCCTACTACGAGCAGTACTTC
. | TRBJ2-7 | TRBV12-3/TRBV12-4 | few | CASTETGSYEQYF | TGTGCCAGCACCGAGACAGGCTCCTACGAGCAGTACTTC
TRBD1 | TRBJ2-7 | TRBV6-5 | few | CASADPGTGRSYEQYF | TGTGCCAGCGCTGACCCTGGGACAGGGCGCTCCTACGAGCAGTACTTC
. | TRBJ2-5 | TRBV19 | once | CASKGYQETQYF | TGTGCCAGTAAGGGGTACCAAGAGACCCAGTACTTC
. | TRBJ1-2 | TRBV4-1 | once | CASSQGVVYGYTF | TGCGCCAGCAGCCAAGGGGTAGTCTATGGCTACACCTTC
. | TRBJ2-5 | TRBV7-9 | . | CASSPWEYRTETQYF | TGTGCCAGCAGCCCCTGGGAGTACCGAACAGAGACCCAGTACTTC
TRBD1 | TRBJ2-7 | TRBV7-6 | many | CASSLGTGGEQYF | TGTGCCAGCAGCTTAGGGACAGGGGGCGAGCAGTACTTC
. | TRBJ2-3 | TRBV11-3 | . | CASSLNGASDTQYF | TGTGCCAGCAGCTTAAATGGAGCATCAGATACGCAGTATTTT
. | TRBJ1-1 | TRBV12-3/TRBV12-4 | few | CASSYGTEAFF | TGTGCCAGCAGTTATGGCACTGAAGCTTTCTTT
. | TRBJ2-3 | TRBV9 | . | CASSVAGVSTDTQYF | TGTGCCAGCAGCGTAGCGGGGGTCTCCACAGATACGCAGTATTTT
. | TRBJ2-1 | TRBV7-9 | few | CASSHTSIYNEQFF | TGTGCCAGCAGCCACACAAGTATCTACAATGAGCAGTTCTTC
. | TRBJ2-7 | TRBV20-1 | few | CSARDGGRGQPEQYF | TGCAGTGCTAGAGATGGGGGCAGGGGACAACCCGAGCAGTACTTC
. | TRBJ2-2 | TRBV19 | . | CASSGGTGELFF | TGTGCCAGTAGTGGGGGGACCGGGGAGCTGTTTTTT
. | TRBJ2-7 | TRBV12-3/TRBV12-4 | many | CASSFGGEQYF | TGTGCCAGCAGCTTCGGGGGTGAGCAGTACTTC
TRBD2 | TRBJ2-2 | TRBV27 | . | CASSSTSGAYGELFF | TGTGCCAGCAGTTCAACAAGCGGGGCCTACGGGGAGCTGTTTTTT